The source of this TCR beta chain is a study of CD8+CD57+ T cells in acquired aplastic anemia. Genomic DNA, serving as template, underwent TCR beta VDJ and CDR3 profiling. TCRdb reanalysed the reads using MiXCR and keeps one entry per CDR3 protein. Of tens of thousands of distinct CDR3 sequences in the sample, roughly half were seen once. Notes on this clonotype: The antigen remains unidentified.

Whole-study findings and limits: Significant differences in CD8+ Simpson's diversity were not observed between patients and controls. It was found that twenty-nine CD8+ CDR3 sequences were shared between patients and controls.

There are 13 residues in the CDR3. With 3 bases removed from V and 11 bases from J, the gap between germline ends came to 19 bases. Looked up from germline, CDR1 is SQVTM and CDR2 is ANQGSEA. The sample comprised sorted CD4+, CD8+, or CD8+CD57+ T cells (not recorded which) from PBMCs. V usage is TRBV29-1 and J usage is TRBJ2-5, with D perhaps TRBD1 (6 bases). The sequence was collected from a human donor in good health, serving as a control. The CDR3 bases are TGCAGCGTTGAGTATCGGGAAGGGGGAGAGCAGTACTTC. Translated, it gives CSVEYREGGEQYF.